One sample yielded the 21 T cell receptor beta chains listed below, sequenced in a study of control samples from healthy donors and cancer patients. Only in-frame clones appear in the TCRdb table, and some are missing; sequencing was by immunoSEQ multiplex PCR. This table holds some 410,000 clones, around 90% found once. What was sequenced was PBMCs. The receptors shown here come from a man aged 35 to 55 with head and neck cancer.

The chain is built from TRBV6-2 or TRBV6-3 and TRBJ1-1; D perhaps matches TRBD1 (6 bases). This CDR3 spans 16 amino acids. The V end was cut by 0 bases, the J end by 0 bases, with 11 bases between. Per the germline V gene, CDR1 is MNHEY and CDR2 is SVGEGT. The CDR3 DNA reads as TGTGCCAGCAGTTACTCGAGGGGGTCCTTGAACACTGAAGCTTTCTTT. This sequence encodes CASSYSRGSLNTEAFF.

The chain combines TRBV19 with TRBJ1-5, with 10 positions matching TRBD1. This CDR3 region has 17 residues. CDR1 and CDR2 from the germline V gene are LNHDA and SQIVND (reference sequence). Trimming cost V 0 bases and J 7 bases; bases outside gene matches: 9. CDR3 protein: CASSIDTGTGVGQPQHF. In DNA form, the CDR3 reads TGTGCCAGTAGTATAGACACCGGGACAGGGGTTGGACAGCCCCAGCATTTT.

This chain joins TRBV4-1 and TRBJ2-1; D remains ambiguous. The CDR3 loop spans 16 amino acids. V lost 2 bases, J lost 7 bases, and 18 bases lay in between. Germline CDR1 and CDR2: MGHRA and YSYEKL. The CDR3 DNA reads TGCGCCAGCAGCCAAAGACCAGCTCCATTCGGTAATGAGCAGTTCTTC. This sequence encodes CASSQRPAPFGNEQFF.

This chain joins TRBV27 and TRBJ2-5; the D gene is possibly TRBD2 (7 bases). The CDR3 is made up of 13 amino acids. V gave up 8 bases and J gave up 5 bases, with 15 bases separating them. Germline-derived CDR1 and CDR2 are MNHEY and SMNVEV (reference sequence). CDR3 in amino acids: CASAWGGQETQYF. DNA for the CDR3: TGTGCCAGCGCCTGGGGGGGGCAGGAGACCCAGTACTTC.

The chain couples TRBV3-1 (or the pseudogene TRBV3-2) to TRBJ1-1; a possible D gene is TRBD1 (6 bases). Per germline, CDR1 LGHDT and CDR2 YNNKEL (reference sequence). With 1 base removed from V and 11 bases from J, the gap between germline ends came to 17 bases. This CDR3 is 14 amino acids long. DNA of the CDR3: TGTGCCAGCAGCCAAGGGCTGGACAGAGGGGCCGCTTTCTTT. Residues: CASSQGLDRGAAFF.

CDR3 nucleotides: TGTGCCACCAGCAGAGAGGAGGTTACCTACTCTGGGGCCAACGTCCTGACTTTC. Amino acid sequence: CATSREEVTYSGANVLTF. This chain links TRBV15 with TRBJ2-6; D is perhaps TRBD2 (5 bases). CDR3 length: 18 amino acids. Per the germline V gene, CDR1 is LNHNV and CDR2 is YYDKDF (reference sequence). Trimming cost V 0 bases and J 0 bases, with 12 bases left between them.

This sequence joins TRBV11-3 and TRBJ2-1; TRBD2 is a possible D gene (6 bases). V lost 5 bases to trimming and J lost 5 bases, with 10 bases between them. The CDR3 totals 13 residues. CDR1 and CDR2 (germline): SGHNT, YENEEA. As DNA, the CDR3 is TGTGCCAGCAGCCCGGGAGCCAACAATGAGCAGTTCTTC. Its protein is CASSPGANNEQFF.

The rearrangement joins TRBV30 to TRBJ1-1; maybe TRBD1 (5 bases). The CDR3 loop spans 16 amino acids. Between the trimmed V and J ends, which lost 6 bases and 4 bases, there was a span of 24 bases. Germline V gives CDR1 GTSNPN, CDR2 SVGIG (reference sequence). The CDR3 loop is CACPGATGTVSTEAFF. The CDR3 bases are TGTGCCTGTCCCGGCGCCACCGGGACGGTCAGCACTGAAGCTTTCTTT.

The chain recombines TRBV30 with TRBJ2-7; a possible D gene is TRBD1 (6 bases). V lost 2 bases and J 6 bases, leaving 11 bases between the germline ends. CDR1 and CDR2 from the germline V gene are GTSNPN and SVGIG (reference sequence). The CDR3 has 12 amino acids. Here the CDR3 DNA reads TGTGCCTGGAGTACCACAGGGATCGAGCAGTACTTC. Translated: CAWSTTGIEQYF.

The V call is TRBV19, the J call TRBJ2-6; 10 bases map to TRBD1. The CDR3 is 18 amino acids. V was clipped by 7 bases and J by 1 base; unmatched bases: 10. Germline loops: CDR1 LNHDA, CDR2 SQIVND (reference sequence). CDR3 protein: CASTSRRQGASGANVLTF. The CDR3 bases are TGTGCCAGTACCTCTCGGCGACAGGGGGCGTCTGGGGCCAACGTCCTGACTTTC. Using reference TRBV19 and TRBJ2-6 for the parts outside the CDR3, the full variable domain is DGGITQSPKYLFRKEGQNVTLSCEQNLNHDAMYWYRQDPGQGLRLIYYSQIVNDFQKGDIAEGYSVSREKKESFPLTVTSAQKNPTAFYLCASTSRRQGASGANVLTFGAGSRLTVL.

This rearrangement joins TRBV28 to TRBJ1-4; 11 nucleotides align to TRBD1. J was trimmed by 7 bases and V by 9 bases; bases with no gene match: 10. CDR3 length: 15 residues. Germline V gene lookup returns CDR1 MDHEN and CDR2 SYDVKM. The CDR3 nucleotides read TGTGCCAGTAAAACCGGGACAGGGGGGGGTGAAAAACTGTTTTTT. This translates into CASKTGTGGGEKLFF.

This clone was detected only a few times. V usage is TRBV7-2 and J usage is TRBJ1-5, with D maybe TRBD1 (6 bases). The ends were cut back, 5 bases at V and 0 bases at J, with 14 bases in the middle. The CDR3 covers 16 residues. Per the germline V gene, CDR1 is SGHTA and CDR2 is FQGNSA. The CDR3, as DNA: TGTGCCAGCAGCCAGGGACACACCTATAGCAATCAGCCCCAGCATTTT. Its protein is CASSQGHTYSNQPQHF.

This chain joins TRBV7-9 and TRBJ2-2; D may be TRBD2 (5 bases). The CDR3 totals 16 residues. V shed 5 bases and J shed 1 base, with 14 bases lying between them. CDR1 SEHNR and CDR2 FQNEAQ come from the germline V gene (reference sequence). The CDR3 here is CASSRGDYGNTGELFF. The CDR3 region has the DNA TGTGCCAGCAGCCGAGGCGACTATGGGAACACCGGGGAGCTGTTTTTT.

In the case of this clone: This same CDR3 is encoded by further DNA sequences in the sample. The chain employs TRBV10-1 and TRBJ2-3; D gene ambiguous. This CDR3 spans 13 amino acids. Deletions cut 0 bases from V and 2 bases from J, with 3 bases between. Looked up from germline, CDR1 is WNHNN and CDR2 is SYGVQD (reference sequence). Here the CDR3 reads CASSESSTDTQYF. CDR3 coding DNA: TGCGCCAGCAGTGAGTCATCCACAGATACGCAGTATTTT.

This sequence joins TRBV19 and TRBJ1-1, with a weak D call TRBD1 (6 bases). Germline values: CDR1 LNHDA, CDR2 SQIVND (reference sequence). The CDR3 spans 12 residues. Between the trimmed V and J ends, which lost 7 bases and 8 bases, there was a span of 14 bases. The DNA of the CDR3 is TGTGCCAGTACCCGAGGGACATTCGAAGCTTTCTTT. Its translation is CASTRGTFEAFF.

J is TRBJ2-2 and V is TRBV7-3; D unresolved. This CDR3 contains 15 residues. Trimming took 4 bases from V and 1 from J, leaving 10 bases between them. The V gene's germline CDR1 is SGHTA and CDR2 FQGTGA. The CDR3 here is CASSSVNGNTGELFF. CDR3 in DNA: TGTGCCAGCAGCTCCGTAAATGGGAACACCGGGGAGCTGTTTTTT.

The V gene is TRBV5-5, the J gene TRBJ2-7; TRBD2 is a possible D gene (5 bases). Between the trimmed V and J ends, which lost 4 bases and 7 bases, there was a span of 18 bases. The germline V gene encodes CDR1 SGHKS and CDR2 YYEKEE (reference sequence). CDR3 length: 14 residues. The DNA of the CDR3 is TGTGCCAGCAGCCGTTCCTGGGGAGCAGATGAGCAGTACTTC. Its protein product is CASSRSWGADEQYF.

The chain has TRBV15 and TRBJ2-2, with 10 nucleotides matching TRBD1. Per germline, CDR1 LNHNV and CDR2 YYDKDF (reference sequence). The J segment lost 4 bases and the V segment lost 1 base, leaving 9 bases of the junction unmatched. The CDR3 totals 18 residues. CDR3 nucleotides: TGTGCCACCAGCAGAGGGCCGGGACAGGGGACTCTCACCGGGGAGCTGTTTTTT. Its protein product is CATSRGPGQGTLTGELFF.

In nucleotides, the CDR3 is TGCAGCGTACAGGGGTCAACGGGTGAAGCTTTCTTT. Its protein is CSVQGSTGEAFF. The chain joins TRBV29-1 to TRBJ1-1, with 7 bases aligning to TRBD1. Germline V gene data show CDR1 as SQVTM and CDR2 as ANQGSEA. V lost 6 bases, J lost 7 bases, and 8 bases stayed unmatched. The CDR3 is 12 residues long.

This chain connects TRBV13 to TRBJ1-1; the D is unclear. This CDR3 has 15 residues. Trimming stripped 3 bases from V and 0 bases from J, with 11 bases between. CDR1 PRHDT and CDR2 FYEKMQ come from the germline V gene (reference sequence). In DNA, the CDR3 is TGTGCCAGCAGCTTGTGGAGCCCCATGAACACTGAAGCTTTCTTT. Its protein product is CASSLWSPMNTEAFF.

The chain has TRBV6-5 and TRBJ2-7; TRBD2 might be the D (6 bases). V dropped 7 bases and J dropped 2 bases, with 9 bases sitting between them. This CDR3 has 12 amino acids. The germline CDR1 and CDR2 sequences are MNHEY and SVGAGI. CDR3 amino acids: CASIGGPYEQYF. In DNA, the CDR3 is TGTGCCAGCATCGGGGGTCCCTACGAGCAGTACTTC.